Included here is one T cell receptor (beta chain) sequence, with context. A read error may explain this, as a much larger clone is one base away. Germline assignment: CDR1 ENHRY and CDR2 SYGVKD. The CDR3 extends over 12 amino acids. The entry originates in a study of identical twins. TCRdb re-called the 5' RACE reads with MiXCR, one entry per CDR3 protein. The sample records 1.5 million to 2 million distinct CDR3 sequences, around 33% being singletons. Sequencing used cord blood. The source is a newborn girl in good health. The V gene is TRBV10-3, the J gene TRBJ2-7; maybe TRBD2 (5 bases). The CDR3 region is CAISPGNYEHYF. The CDR3 coding sequence is TGTGCCATCAGTCCGGGGAACTACGAGCACTACTTC.